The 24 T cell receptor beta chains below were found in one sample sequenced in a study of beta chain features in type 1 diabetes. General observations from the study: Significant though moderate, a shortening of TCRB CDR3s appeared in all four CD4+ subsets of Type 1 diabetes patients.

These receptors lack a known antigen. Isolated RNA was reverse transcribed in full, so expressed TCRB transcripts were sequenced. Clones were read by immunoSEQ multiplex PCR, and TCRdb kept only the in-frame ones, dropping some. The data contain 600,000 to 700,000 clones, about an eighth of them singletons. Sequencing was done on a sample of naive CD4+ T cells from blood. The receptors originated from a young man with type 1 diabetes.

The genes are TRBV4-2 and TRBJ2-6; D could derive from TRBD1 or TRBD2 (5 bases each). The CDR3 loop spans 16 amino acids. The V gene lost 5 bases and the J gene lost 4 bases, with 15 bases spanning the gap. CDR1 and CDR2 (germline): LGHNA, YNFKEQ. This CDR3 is CASSLAPGTGANVLTF. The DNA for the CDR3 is TGTGCCAGCAGCTTGGCCCCGGGGACGGGGGCCAACGTCCTGACTTTC.

The CDR3 bases are TGTGCCAGCAGTGGAAGGGACTCCTACGAGCAGTACTTC. Amino acid sequence: CASSGRDSYEQYF. The chain employs TRBV6-1 and TRBJ2-7; no reliable D call. Between the trimmed V and J ends, which lost 4 bases and 0 bases, there was a span of 7 bases. This CDR3 is built from 13 residues. The V gene's germline CDR1 is MNHNS and CDR2 SASEGT.

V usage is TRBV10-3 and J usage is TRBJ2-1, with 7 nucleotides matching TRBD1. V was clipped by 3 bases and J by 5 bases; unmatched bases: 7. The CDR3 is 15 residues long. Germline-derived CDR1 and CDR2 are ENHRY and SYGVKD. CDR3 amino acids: CAISERQGDNNEQFF. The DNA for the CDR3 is TGTGCCATCAGTGAAAGACAGGGTGATAACAATGAGCAGTTCTTC.

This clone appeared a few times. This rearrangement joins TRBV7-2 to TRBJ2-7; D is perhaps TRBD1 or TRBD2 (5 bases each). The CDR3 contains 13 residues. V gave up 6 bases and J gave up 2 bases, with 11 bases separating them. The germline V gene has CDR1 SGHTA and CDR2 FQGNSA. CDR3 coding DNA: TGTGCCAGCAGTCTAGGGGACGCCTACGAGCAGTACTTC. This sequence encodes CASSLGDAYEQYF.

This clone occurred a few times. The CDR3 DNA reads TGTGCCAGCAGTTTATACGATGGGACAGGGGGCATCGAGCAGTACTTC. Its protein product is CASSLYDGTGGIEQYF. The V gene is TRBV28, the J gene TRBJ2-7; 12 bases fit TRBD1. The CDR3 has 16 residues. The V gene's germline CDR1 is MDHEN and CDR2 SYDVKM. Unmatched junction bases numbered 7, after V lost 1 base and J lost 6 bases.

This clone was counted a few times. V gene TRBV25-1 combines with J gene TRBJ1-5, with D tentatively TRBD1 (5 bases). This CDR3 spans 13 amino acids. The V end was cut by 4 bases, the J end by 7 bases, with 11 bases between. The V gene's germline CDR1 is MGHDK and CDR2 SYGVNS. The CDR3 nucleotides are TGTGCCAGCAGTGGGGGGACGGGGCAGCCCCAGCATTTT. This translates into CASSGGTGQPQHF.

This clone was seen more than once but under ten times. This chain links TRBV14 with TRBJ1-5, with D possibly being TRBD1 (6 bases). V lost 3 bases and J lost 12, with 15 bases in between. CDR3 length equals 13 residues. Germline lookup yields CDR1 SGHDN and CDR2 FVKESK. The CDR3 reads CASSQYERGHQHF. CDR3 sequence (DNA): TGTGCCAGCAGCCAGTACGAGCGGGGGCACCAGCATTTT.

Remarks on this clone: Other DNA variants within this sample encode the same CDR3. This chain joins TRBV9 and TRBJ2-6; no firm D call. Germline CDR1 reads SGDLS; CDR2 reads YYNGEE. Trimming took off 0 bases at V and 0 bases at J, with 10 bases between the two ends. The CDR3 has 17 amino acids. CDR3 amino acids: CASSVGRLSSGANVLTF. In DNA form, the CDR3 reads TGTGCCAGCAGCGTAGGTCGATTGAGCTCTGGGGCCAACGTCCTGACTTTC.

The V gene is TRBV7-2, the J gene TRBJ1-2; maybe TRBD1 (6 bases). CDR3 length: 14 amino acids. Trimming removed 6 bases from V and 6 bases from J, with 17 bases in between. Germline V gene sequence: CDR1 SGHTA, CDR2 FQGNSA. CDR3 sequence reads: CASSPNRDIDGYTF. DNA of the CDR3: TGTGCCAGCAGTCCAAACCGGGACATTGATGGCTACACCTTC.

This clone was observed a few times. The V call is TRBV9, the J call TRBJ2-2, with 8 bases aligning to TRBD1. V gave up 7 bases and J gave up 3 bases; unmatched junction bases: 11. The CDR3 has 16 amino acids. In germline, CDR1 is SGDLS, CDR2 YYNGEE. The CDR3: CASSRLTGADTGELFF. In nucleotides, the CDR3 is TGTGCCAGCTCCCGGCTGACAGGGGCCGACACCGGGGAGCTGTTTTTT.

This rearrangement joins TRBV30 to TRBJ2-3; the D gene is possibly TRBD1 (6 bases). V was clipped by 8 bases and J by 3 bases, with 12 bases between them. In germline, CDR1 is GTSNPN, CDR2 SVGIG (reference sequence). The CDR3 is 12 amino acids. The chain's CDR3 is CALQRGTDTQYF. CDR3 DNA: TGTGCCCTTCAGAGGGGGACAGATACGCAGTATTTT.

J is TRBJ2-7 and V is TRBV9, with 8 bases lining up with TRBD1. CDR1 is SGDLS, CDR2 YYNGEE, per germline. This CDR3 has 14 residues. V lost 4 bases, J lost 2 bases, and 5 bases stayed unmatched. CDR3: CASSRTGSPYEQYF. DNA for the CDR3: TGTGCCAGCAGCCGGACAGGGTCACCCTACGAGCAGTACTTC.

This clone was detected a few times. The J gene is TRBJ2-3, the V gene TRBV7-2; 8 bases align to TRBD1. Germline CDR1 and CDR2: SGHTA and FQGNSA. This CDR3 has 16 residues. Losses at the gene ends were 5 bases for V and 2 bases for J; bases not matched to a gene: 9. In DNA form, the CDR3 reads TGTGCCAGCAGCGGAAACCACAGGGGGACCACAGATACGCAGTATTTT. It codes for CASSGNHRGTTDTQYF.

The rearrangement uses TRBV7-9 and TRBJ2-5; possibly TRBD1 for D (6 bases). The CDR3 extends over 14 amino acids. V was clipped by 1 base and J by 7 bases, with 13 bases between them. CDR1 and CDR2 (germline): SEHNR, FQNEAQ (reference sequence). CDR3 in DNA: TGTGCCAGCAGCTTAGACAGGGTCGGTGGGACCCAGTACTTC. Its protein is CASSLDRVGGTQYF.

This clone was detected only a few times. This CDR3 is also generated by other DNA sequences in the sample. The CDR3 DNA reads as TGCAGTGCTACGGGGTACGAGCAGTACTTC. As protein: CSATGYEQYF. The chain links TRBV20-1 to TRBJ2-7, with D perhaps matching TRBD2 (5 bases). The V end lost 4 bases, the J end lost 4 bases, and 5 bases lay between the germline ends. CDR1 and CDR2 from the germline V gene are DFQATT and SNEGSKA (reference sequence). The CDR3 covers 10 residues.

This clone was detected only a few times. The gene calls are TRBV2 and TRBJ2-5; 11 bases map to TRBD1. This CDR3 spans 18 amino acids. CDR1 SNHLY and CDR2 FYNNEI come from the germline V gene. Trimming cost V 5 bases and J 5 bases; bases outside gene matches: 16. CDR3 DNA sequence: TGTGCCAGCAGTAGAAGTAAAACGCCGGGACAGGGGGACGAGACCCAGTACTTC. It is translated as CASSRSKTPGQGDETQYF.

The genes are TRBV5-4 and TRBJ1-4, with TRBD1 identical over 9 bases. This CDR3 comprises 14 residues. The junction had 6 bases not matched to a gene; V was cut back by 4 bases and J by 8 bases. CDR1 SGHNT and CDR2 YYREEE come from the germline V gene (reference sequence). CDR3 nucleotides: TGTGCCAGCAGCGTACAGGGGGCGGAGGAAAAACTGTTTTTT. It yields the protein CASSVQGAEEKLFF.

CDR3 nucleotide sequence: TGTGCCTGCAGCCCCCAGGGGAGATCCGCCAAAAACATTCAGTACTTC. It codes for CACSPQGRSAKNIQYF. V gene TRBV30 combines with J gene TRBJ2-4, with D tentatively TRBD1 (6 bases). The CDR3 is 16 amino acids. V dropped 6 bases and J dropped 1 base, with 19 bases sitting between them. Germline V CDR1 and CDR2: GTSNPN, SVGIG (reference sequence).

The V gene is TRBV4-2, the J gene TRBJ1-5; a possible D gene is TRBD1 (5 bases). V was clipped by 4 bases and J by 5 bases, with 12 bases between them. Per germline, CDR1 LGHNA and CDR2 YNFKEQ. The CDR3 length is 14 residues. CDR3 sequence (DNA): TGTGCCAGCAGCCGGGATCAGGGACATCAGCCCCAGCATTTT. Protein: CASSRDQGHQPQHF.

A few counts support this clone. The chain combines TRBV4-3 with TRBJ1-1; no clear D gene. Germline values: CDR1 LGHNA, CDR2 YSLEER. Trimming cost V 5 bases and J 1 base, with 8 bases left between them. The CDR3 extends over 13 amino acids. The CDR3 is CASSKGKNTEAFF. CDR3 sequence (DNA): TGCGCCAGCAGCAAGGGAAAGAACACTGAAGCTTTCTTT.

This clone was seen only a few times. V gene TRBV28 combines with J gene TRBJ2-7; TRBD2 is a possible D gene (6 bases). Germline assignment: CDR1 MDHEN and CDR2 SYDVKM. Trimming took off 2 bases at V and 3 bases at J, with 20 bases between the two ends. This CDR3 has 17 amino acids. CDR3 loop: CASSLIQGGSVFYEQYF. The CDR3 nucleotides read TGTGCCAGCAGTTTAATCCAAGGAGGGTCGGTCTTCTACGAGCAGTACTTC. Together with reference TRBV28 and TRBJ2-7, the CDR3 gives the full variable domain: DVKVTQSSRYLVKRTGEKVFLECVQDMDHENMFWYRQDPGLGLRLIYFSYDVKMKEKGDIPEGYSVSREKKERFSLILESASTNQTSMYLCASSLIQGGSVFYEQYFGPGTRLTVT.

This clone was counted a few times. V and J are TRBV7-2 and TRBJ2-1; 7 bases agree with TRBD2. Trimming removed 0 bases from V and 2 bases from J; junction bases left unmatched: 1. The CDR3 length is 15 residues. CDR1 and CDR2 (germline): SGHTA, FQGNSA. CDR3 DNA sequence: TGTGCCAGCAGCTTAGCTGGGAGGGCCTACAATGAGCAGTTCTTC. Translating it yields CASSLAGRAYNEQFF.

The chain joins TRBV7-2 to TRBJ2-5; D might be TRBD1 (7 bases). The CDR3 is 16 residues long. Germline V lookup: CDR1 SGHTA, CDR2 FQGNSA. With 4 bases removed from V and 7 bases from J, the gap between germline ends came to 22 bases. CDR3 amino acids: CASSSGQVQLGGTQYF. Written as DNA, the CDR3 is TGTGCCAGCAGCTCCGGACAGGTCCAACTGGGGGGGACCCAGTACTTC.

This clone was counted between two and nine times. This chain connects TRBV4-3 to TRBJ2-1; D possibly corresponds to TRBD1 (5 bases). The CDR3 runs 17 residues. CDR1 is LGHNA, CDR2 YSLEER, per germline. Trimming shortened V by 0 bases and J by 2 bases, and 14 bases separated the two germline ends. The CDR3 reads CASSQEWEGAPYNEQFF. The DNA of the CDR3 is TGCGCCAGCAGCCAAGAGTGGGAAGGGGCCCCCTACAATGAGCAGTTCTTC.